A selection of T cell receptor beta chains follows, all from one sample in a study of T cells after yellow fever vaccination. TCRdb reprocessed the 5' RACE reads with MiXCR, giving one entry per CDR3 protein. The table lists about 300,000 distinct CDR3 sequences, roughly 8.7% of them singletons. The input for sequencing was CD4+ T cells sorted from PBMCs, taken 5 days after the yellow fever booster vaccination. Every receptor here comes from a man younger than 35 who received the YFV17D yellow fever vaccine. The CDR3 runs from the conserved cysteine through the conserved F or W. A D gene is named only where the DNA matches it firmly. Clone sizes are given selectively: once, few, many, or a class where the clone is expanded.

V	size	J	D	DNA	CDR3
TRBV20-1	few	TRBJ2-1	TRBD2	TGCAGTGCTTCCCATCTAGCGGGCTCCTACAATGAGCAGTTCTTC	CSASHLAGSYNEQFF
TRBV28	-	TRBJ1-1	-	TGTGCCAGCAGATTAGAAGGTACTGAAGCTTTCTTT	CASRLEGTEAFF
TRBV13	few	TRBJ2-3	-	TGTGCCAGCAGCTTAGGCGGCCACACAGATACGCAGTATTTT	CASSLGGHTDTQYF
TRBV6-5	many	TRBJ1-1	TRBD1	TGTGCCAGCAGTACGGACAGGGCTGGCACTGAAGCTTTCTTT	CASSTDRAGTEAFF
TRBV5-1	-	TRBJ2-1	TRBD2	TGCGCCAGCAGCTATCAGGGAGGGAATGAGCAGTTCTTC	CASSYQGGNEQFF
TRBV5-1	-	TRBJ2-3	-	TGCGCCAGCAGCGTGCAGGGAAACACAGATACGCAGTATTTT	CASSVQGNTDTQYF
TRBV5-6	few	TRBJ2-7	-	TGTGCCAGCAGCTTACGACATTGGACCTCGTCCTACGAGCAGTACTTC	CASSLRHWTSSYEQYF
TRBV5-1	few	TRBJ2-1	-	TGCGCCAGCAGCTTGGTACGGGGGCAGTTGATAGGAAGCAATGAGCAGTTCTTC	CASSLVRGQLIGSNEQFF
TRBV6-5	-	TRBJ2-3	-	TGTGCCAGCAAGGCGCAACGGAGGTTCAGCACAGATACGCAGTATTTT	CASKAQRRFSTDTQYF
TRBV9	-	TRBJ2-3	TRBD2	TGTGCCAGCAGCGTAAGAGCACGGGGACGGGGGGTACGGAGCACAGATACGCAGTATTTT	CASSVRARGRGVRSTDTQYF
TRBV5-1	-	TRBJ2-3	-	TGCGCCAGCATGAAGACGGGGGCTGGCACAGATACGCAGTATTTT	CASMKTGAGTDTQYF
TRBV7-9	few	TRBJ1-2	-	TGTGCCAGCAGCTTAGGAGGGTGGAATTATGGCTACACCTTC	CASSLGGWNYGYTF
TRBV2	few	TRBJ2-3	-	TGTGCCAGCATGCGGGCTAGCACAGATACGCAGTATTTT	CASMRASTDTQYF
TRBV7-2	many	TRBJ2-4	-	TGTGCCAGCAGTGCTCAAACAGGCTTCAAAAACATTCAGTACTTC	CASSAQTGFKNIQYF
TRBV24-1	-	TRBJ2-2	-	TGTGCCACCAGTGAGACAGGCGGGGAGCTGTTTTTT	CATSETGGELFF
TRBV28	few	TRBJ2-3	-	TGTGCCAGCAGTTCACTCATCCCGACTAGCACAGATACGCAGTATTTT	CASSSLIPTSTDTQYF
TRBV10-3	-	TRBJ2-3	TRBD1	TGTGCCACCCTGGGGCAGGGGGTTGATACGCAGTATTTT	CATLGQGVDTQYF
TRBV2	few	TRBJ1-5	TRBD1	TGTGCCAGCAGTGCGGGACAGAGTAGCAATCAGCCCCAGCATTTT	CASSAGQSSNQPQHF
TRBV18	-	TRBJ1-1	-	TGTGCCAGCTCACCGCCCGGGAGAGAGAAAGCTTTCTTT	CASSPPGREKAFF
TRBV7-9	few	TRBJ2-3	TRBD2	TGTGCCAGCACCCGACTAGCAATAGATACGCAGTATTTT	CASTRLAIDTQYF
TRBV20-1	-	TRBJ1-2	-	TGCAGTGCCGTCGGGATTATCACGATACGAGGCGGGTTTAACTATGGCTACACCTTC	CSAVGIITIRGGFNYGYTF
TRBV20-1	many	TRBJ2-1	TRBD1	TGCAGTGCCCCCCAGGGACAGGGGTCGGTTGAGCAGTTCTTC	CSAPQGQGSVEQFF
TRBV5-1	many	TRBJ2-5	-	TGCGCCAGTCGGGGTGAGGGGCAAGAGACCCAGTACTTC	CASRGEGQETQYF
TRBV12-3/TRBV12-4	few	TRBJ2-3	-	TGTGCCAGCAGTTTTTCCTATACGCAGTATTTT	CASSFSYTQYF
TRBV27	-	TRBJ1-1	-	TGTGCCAGCAGTTTCATGGCGGTGAACACTGAAGCTTTCTTT	CASSFMAVNTEAFF
TRBV4-1	few	TRBJ1-2	-	TGCGCCAGCAGCCAAGCGGGTGGTTCTAACTATGGCTACACCTTC	CASSQAGGSNYGYTF
TRBV20-1	many	TRBJ2-2	-	TGCAGTGCTAGAGTTTCTGGCAGAAACACCGGGGAGCTGTTTTTT	CSARVSGRNTGELFF
TRBV4-3	few	TRBJ2-7	-	TGCGCCAGCAGCCGAACCGGGGCGCGGGTATACGAGCAGTACTTC	CASSRTGARVYEQYF
TRBV7-8	-	TRBJ1-1	-	TGTGCCAGCAGCTTAGCACCCCTAGGGGCTGAAGCTTTCTTT	CASSLAPLGAEAFF
TRBV4-3	-	TRBJ1-2	-	TGCGCCAGCAGCCAACAGGGTGCAAGGGGCTACACCTTC	CASSQQGARGYTF
TRBV20-1	few	TRBJ2-5	-	TGCAGTGCTCCGACGGGCACAAGCACCTCGACCCAGTACTTC	CSAPTGTSTSTQYF
TRBV5-1	many	TRBJ2-7	TRBD1	TGCGCCAGCAGCATCAAGGGACAGGGTCAGTACGAGCAGTACTTC	CASSIKGQGQYEQYF
TRBV3-1	few	TRBJ2-3	-	TGTGCCAGCAGCCAAGATCCGGGACTTCGGGCGCAGTATTTT	CASSQDPGLRAQYF
TRBV5-1	few	TRBJ2-2	-	TGCGCCAGCAGCTTGATAAGGGGCCCCGGGGAGCTGTTTTTT	CASSLIRGPGELFF
TRBV15	few	TRBJ2-3	-	TGTGCCACCAGCAGAGTCAGTGGTCACACAGATACGCAGTATTTT	CATSRVSGHTDTQYF
TRBV29-1	few	TRBJ1-2	TRBD1	TGCAGCTCCTCGGGACAGGGGGCAAACTATGGCTACACCTTC	CSSSGQGANYGYTF
TRBV19	-	TRBJ2-2	TRBD1	TGTGCCAGTAGTATAGATGCTCCCACAGGGGGCTCCACCGGGGAGCTGTTTTTT	CASSIDAPTGGSTGELFF
TRBV5-1	few	TRBJ2-2	-	TGCGCCAGCAACCCAAGACCCAGGGACACCGGGGAGCTGTTTTTT	CASNPRPRDTGELFF
TRBV5-1	-	TRBJ1-1	-	TGCGCCAGCAGCTTGGGTGGAAGGGATTGGGGCACTGAAGCTTTCTTT	CASSLGGRDWGTEAFF
TRBV10-2	-	TRBJ2-3	TRBD2	TGCGCCAGCAGTGACCTGGGACTAGCGGGGCCTAGCACAGATACGCAGTATTTT	CASSDLGLAGPSTDTQYF
TRBV27	few	TRBJ1-2	TRBD1	TGTGCCAGCAGTTTAGTCAGGGGGAAAGCTAACTATGGCTACACCTTC	CASSLVRGKANYGYTF
TRBV4-2	many	TRBJ2-7	-	TGTGCCAGCAGTCCGGACGTAACCTACGAGCAGTACTTC	CASSPDVTYEQYF
TRBV19	few	TRBJ2-3	-	TGTGCCAGTAGTACGAGCGCCACAGATACGCAGTATTTT	CASSTSATDTQYF
TRBV10-3	few	TRBJ2-1	-	TGTGCCATCACCGGACAGATTTCCAATGAGCAGTTCTTC	CAITGQISNEQFF
TRBV2	few	TRBJ2-5	TRBD2	TGTGCCAGCAACCCTCTAGCGGGGGGGTATGAGACCCAGTACTTC	CASNPLAGGYETQYF
TRBV12-3/TRBV12-4	few	TRBJ1-2	TRBD1	TGTGCCAGCAGTTCCCAGGGACAGGGGCTTTATGGCTACACCTTC	CASSSQGQGLYGYTF
TRBV7-2	many	TRBJ2-5	-	TGTGCCAGCAGCTACCAGTTGCAAGAGACCCAGTACTTC	CASSYQLQETQYF
TRBV5-1	-	TRBJ1-1	-	TGCGCCAGCAGCTTGACGGGGGAGGGCACTGAAGCTTTCTTT	CASSLTGEGTEAFF